Each of the 11 T cell receptor beta chains below was sequenced from the same sample in a study of human T cells and chemical hapten exposure. TCRdb independently ran MiXCR on the RACE reads; one entry per CDR3 protein. The sample includes about 270,000 distinct CDR3 sequences, 7.5% to 9% of them seen just once. Time point given: pre-sensitization, week 0. The sample's treatment: therapeutic diphenylcyclopropenone sensitization with weekly scalp DPC. The starting material was whole blood, obtained in connection with sensitization to the hapten diphenylcyclopropenone (DPC). The receptors here all came from a man younger than 35 with alopecia areata. Some clones in this sample may be carry-over from other donors' samples.

With respect to this clonotype: At one end, the junction sequence differs from germline, possibly due to a read error. The chain recombines TRBV5-1 with TRBJ2-3, with 10 nucleotides matching TRBD1. The CDR3 length is 16 residues. Germline CDR1 reads SGHRS; CDR2 reads YFSETQ. The CDR3 reads CANSLGDRGSSDTQYF. CDR3 coding DNA: TGCGCCAACAGCTTGGGGGACAGGGGCAGCTCAGATACGCAGTATTTT.

Written as DNA, the CDR3 is TGCAGTGCTAGAGGGTTCTCTGGAAACACCATATATTTT. This translates into CSARGFSGNTIYF. V is TRBV20-1 and J is TRBJ1-3; D remains ambiguous. There are 13 residues in the CDR3. Per the germline V gene, CDR1 is DFQATT and CDR2 is SNEGSKA (reference sequence). V lost 1 base and J 0 bases, leaving 4 bases between the germline ends.

This clonotype showed up just a few times. V and J are TRBV6-2 or TRBV6-3 and TRBJ2-2, with TRBD1 matching over 8 bases. Trimming cost V 7 bases and J 6 bases; bases outside gene matches: 7. The CDR3 is made up of 14 amino acids. Germline V gene sequence: CDR1 MNHEY, CDR2 SVGEGT. The CDR3 here is CASTPDRVPGELFF. CDR3 coding DNA: TGTGCCAGCACCCCGGACAGGGTCCCCGGGGAGCTGTTTTTT.

This clonotype was detected a few times. The chain recombines TRBV12-3 or TRBV12-4 with TRBJ2-7, with TRBD1 matching over 7 bases. V lost 6 bases, J lost 9 bases, and 8 bases stayed unmatched. CDR3 length: 12 amino acids. The DNA of the CDR3 is TGTGCCAGCAGCCGGGGACAGACTGGGCAGTACGTC. Protein sequence: CASSRGQTGQYV.

This clonotype was found many times. The chain couples TRBV12-3 or TRBV12-4 to TRBJ2-1; perhaps TRBD2 as D (6 bases). Trimming stripped 8 bases from V and 6 bases from J, with 11 bases between. The CDR3 has 12 amino acids. In DNA form, the CDR3 reads TGTGCCAGCTGGAGGGTCCCCAATGAGCAGTTCTTC. Protein sequence: CASWRVPNEQFF.

This clonotype was detected a few times. The rearrangement joins TRBV10-3 to TRBJ2-2; D not certain. The germline V gene has CDR1 ENHRY and CDR2 SYGVKD. Trimming removed 11 bases from V and 1 base from J, with 11 bases in between. This CDR3 region has 13 residues. CDR3 amino acids: CAQSEGNTGELFF. CDR3 DNA: TGTGCCCAATCTGAAGGGAACACCGGGGAGCTGTTTTTT.

The V call is TRBV10-3, the J call TRBJ2-1; D gene ambiguous. The CDR3 spans 13 residues. Germline V gene lookup returns CDR1 ENHRY and CDR2 SYGVKD. V was pared by 0 bases and J by 7 bases, with 7 bases between. Written as DNA, the CDR3 is TGTGCCATCAGTGAGTCCGGAGAGAATGAGCAGTTCTTC. Amino acid sequence: CAISESGENEQFF.

The V gene is TRBV27, the J gene TRBJ2-3, with 10 nucleotides matching TRBD2. In germline, CDR1 is MNHEY, CDR2 SMNVEV (reference sequence). The CDR3 is 14 amino acids. Trimming removed 4 bases from V and 5 bases from J; junction bases left unmatched: 3. CDR3 amino acids: CASSSLAGRDTQYF. The CDR3 coding sequence is TGTGCCAGCAGTTCACTAGCGGGGAGAGATACGCAGTATTTT.

This clonotype was detected a few times. The chain couples TRBV6-6 to TRBJ1-2; D is ambiguous. The length of the CDR3 is 15 residues. V was clipped by 0 bases and J by 3 bases, with 11 bases between them. Germline V CDR1 and CDR2: MNHNY, SVGAGI (reference sequence). The CDR3 coding sequence is TGTGCCAGCAGTTACTCCGAGTGGACGGACTATGGCTACACCTTC. Protein: CASSYSEWTDYGYTF.

This clonotype appeared many times. The chain recombines TRBV18 with TRBJ2-3; 13 bases are a match to TRBD2. CDR1 and CDR2 (germline): KGHSH, LQKENI. V dropped 5 bases and J dropped 5; count of bases not matched to a gene: 16. The CDR3 length is 19 residues. The CDR3 reads CASSSTHLLAGGPRDTQYF. For the CDR3, the DNA is TGTGCCAGCTCATCGACCCACTTACTAGCGGGGGGGCCAAGAGATACGCAGTATTTT.

V is TRBV27 and J is TRBJ1-1; D remains unclear. This CDR3 spans 13 amino acids. The V end was cut by 3 bases, the J end by 7 bases, with 12 bases between. Germline V gene sequence: CDR1 MNHEY, CDR2 SMNVEV (reference sequence). The CDR3 spells CASSFLGLGEAFF. Here the CDR3 DNA reads TGTGCCAGCAGTTTCCTGGGTTTGGGTGAAGCTTTCTTT.